This T cell receptor beta chain was documented in a study of tumor-infiltrating lymphocytes in primary liver carcinoma. Constant-region priming of around 500 ng total RNA yielded TCR beta cDNA. Three-round nested multiplex PCR performed with slightly modified ARM-PCR produced the TCR beta libraries. The first two PCR rounds used TRBV1-TRBV30 forward primers with a C-beta reverse primer, 10 to 11 cycles each. TCRdb re-derived calls from the multiplex PCR reads in MiXCR, one entry per CDR3 protein. Of 300,000 to 400,000 distinct CDR3 sequences listed, roughly two thirds are singletons. Germline DNA was also extracted, and blood RNA was taken from unsorted whole blood. This CDR3 contains 15 residues. From germline, CDR1 is MGHRA and CDR2 YSYEKL. In regard to this clonotype: Compared with germline, one end of the junction differs, possibly owing to a read error.

This clonotype was sampled from a man aged 40-55 years with primary liver carcinoma and hepatitis B virus infection. The chain recombines TRBV4-1 with TRBJ2-5, with TRBD2 matching 7 bases. The sample was peripheral blood. The CDR3 DNA sequence: TGCGCCGGCAGCCAGCGGGGCCGGGACCAAGAGACCCGGTACTTC. As protein: CAGSQRGRDQETRYF.